The clone carrying this TCR beta chain was counted at least ten times. TCRdb re-called the 5' RACE reads through MiXCR, storing one row per CDR3 protein. The sample lists approximately 250,000 distinct CDR3 sequences; around 5.2% were seen once. Germline loops: CDR1 MNHEY, CDR2 SVGEGT. V was cut by 6 bases and J by 4 bases, with 15 bases left in between. The CDR3 has 14 amino acids. The data belong to a study of T cells after yellow fever vaccination. This receptor was obtained from a man younger than 35 who received the YFV17D yellow fever vaccine. Source: CD4+ T cells sorted from PBMCs, taken on the day of the yellow fever booster vaccination. The J gene is TRBJ1-1, the V gene TRBV6-2 or TRBV6-3; D gene uncertain. CDR3 sequence reads: CASSRTGLLTEAFF. The DNA of the CDR3 is TGTGCCAGCAGCCGAACCGGGCTTCTCACTGAAGCTTTCTTT.